These 4 T cell receptor beta chains were all obtained from the same sample, sequenced in a study of control samples from healthy donors and cancer patients (dated by TCRdb to the early 2020s). Library generation was performed with the immunoSEQ multiplex PCR assay. What TCRdb holds here is the immuneACCESS table cut down to in-frame rearrangements. Part of the clones is not present; checked against another copy, under half of the missing clones reflect an unresolved V gene, and the others are unexplained. This sample gives more than 95,000 clones in total; around 89% of them show up just once. Jointly, the top ten make up around 1.1% of the sample. Specimen: PBMCs. Source of these receptors: a woman aged 50 to 60 with colorectal cancer.

The chain recombines TRBV30 with TRBJ1-1; D is uncertain. Trimming cost V 0 bases and J 5 bases, with 10 bases left between them. Germline lookup yields CDR1 GTSNPN and CDR2 SVGIG (reference sequence). This CDR3 spans 13 amino acids. The CDR3 sequence: CAWSVQSGTEAFF. CDR3 sequence (DNA): TGTGCCTGGAGTGTACAATCCGGGACTGAAGCTTTCTTT.

The V gene is TRBV5-8, the J gene TRBJ2-7; TRBD1 matches 7 bases. The CDR3 has 13 residues. With 0 bases clipped from V and 7 bases from J, the junction kept 4 bases outside the gene matches. CDR1 and CDR2 (germline): SGHTS, YDEGEE. CDR3 sequence (DNA): TGTGCCAGCAGCTTGGTGGGACAGTTGGAGCAGTACTTC. Residues: CASSLVGQLEQYF.

Notes on this clone: Other DNA sequences of this sample code for an identical CDR3. The CDR3 reads CASSLSYGYTF. Written as DNA, the CDR3 is TGTGCCAGCAGTTTAAGCTATGGCTACACCTTC. This sequence joins TRBV28 and TRBJ1-2; D uncertain. Between the trimmed V and J ends, which lost 2 bases and 4 bases, there was a span of 2 bases. The length of the CDR3 is 11 residues. Germline-derived CDR1 and CDR2 are MDHEN and SYDVKM.

V gene TRBV20-1 combines with J gene TRBJ1-1; no clear D gene. The V end was cut by 3 bases, the J end by 4 bases, with 6 bases between. Looked up from germline, CDR1 is DFQATT and CDR2 is SNEGSKA (reference sequence). This CDR3 spans 11 amino acids. The CDR3 region has the DNA TGCAGTGCTAGGGCTGGCACTGAAGCTTTCTTT. Translating it yields CSARAGTEAFF.